The entry that follows covers one T cell receptor (beta chain) sequence. Its cognate antigen has yet to be identified. The germline gene is not matched at one end of the junction; a read error may be the cause. Libraries were built with multiplex PCR. The sequencing machine was an Illumina HiSeq 2500. TCRbeta libraries were built by three rounds of nested PCR using primers (Table S4), following protocols modified from ARM-PCR. Before sequencing, PCR products in the 200-500 bp range were cut out of the gel and cleaned up using the QIAquick gel extraction kit. The study's processing was this. Reads were cleaned with Trimmomatic, merged with FLASH into complete CDR3 sequences, and assigned to V(D)J germline segments with MiTCR. Clonal diversity was computed as the inverse Simpson's index with VDJtools. Productive reads were defined as in-frame sequences without a premature stop codon. TCRdb trimmed public reads at Q25 via fastp, called clones via MiXCR and kept in-frame beta chains. When rows share a CDR3 protein, they turn into one entry using the most common DNA and genes. Clone size and V and J calls follow TCRdb, not the original study. Across this sample there are roughly 120,000 distinct CDR3 sequences, with approximately 71% seen only once. The top ten clonotypes cover around 37% of the sample.

The data are from a study of tumor and adjacent non-tumor tissue in lung cancer (dated by TCRdb to about 2018). About the study as a whole: Of the cohort, 11 to 12 patients had adenocarcinoma, 2 had squamous cell carcinoma and 1 had small cell lung cancer. A total of some 130,000,000 productive TCRbeta reads were generated by sequencing, corresponding to an average of roughly 4 million reads per sample. Among the roughly 15 patients, ages ranged from roughly 30 to 85 years, roughly 10 were men and 5 were women, and disease was TNM stage I to III. More than 25 paired specimens, one tumor and one normal lung sample per patient, were profiled by TCRbeta CDR3 sequencing. The study compared bulk TCRbeta repertoires from lung tumor tissue and matched distant non-tumor lung tissue of some 15 lung cancer patients. Overall results and qualifications from the work: Only approximately 14 patients were included in the cohort, and the need for larger samples and more detailed clinical data was noted by the authors. The sequencing platform is not named in the methods, and unique molecular identifiers are not mentioned. TCR diversity was significantly higher in younger patients, and higher tumor TCR diversity was associated with shorter overall and disease-free survival. Significantly higher TCR diversity (inverse Simpson) was observed in tumor tissue than in normal lung tissue (around 450 vs 150, P = 0.0075, Mann-Whitney U test). Because peripheral blood was not sequenced, the blood TCRbeta repertoires of the lung cancer patients in the study went unexamined. In normal lung, the top 100 clones accounted for a significantly larger cumulative share of the repertoire than in tumor tissue.

RNA was isolated from bulk unsorted tissue, and RNA quality was assessed with a NanoDrop ND-1000 and an Agilent 2100. The donors were newly diagnosed lung cancer patients admitted for thoracic surgery in China from August to November 2014 who had not received prior chemotherapy. Patients who had received previous radiotherapy or chemotherapy, or who had another concurrent cancer, were excluded from the study. Pieces of surgical tissue measuring about 1-2.1 cm3 were kept in RNAlater solution and held at -80 degrees C until needed. Sequencing input: lung tumor tissue. The sequence came from a woman aged 55-70 years with non-small cell lung cancer.

The CDR3 amino acid sequence is: CARSLGLEVGGETQYF. The nucleotides read TGTGCCAGGAGTTTAGGGCTAGAGGTCGGGGGGGAGACCCAGTACTTC. Here the chain combines TRBV12-3 or TRBV12-4 and TRBJ2-5, with 7 bases in between that match TRBD2. The CDR3 runs 16 amino acids, cysteine and phenylalanine included. Only the CDR3 DNA is retained, 48 bases long and in frame from the first base.